What follows are 19 T cell receptor beta chains derived from one specimen sequenced in a study of technical replicates of blood from a few donors. Profiling relied on immunoSEQ multiplex PCR, and the TCRdb table lists in-frame clones only, not all of them. Here the sample spans some 79,000 clones, 80% to 95% being singletons. Sample: T cells isolated from PBMCs. Receptors originate from a human donor in good health. Some clones in this sample may be carry-over from other donors' samples.

V is TRBV7-7 and J is TRBJ1-2, with a possible D match to TRBD1 (6 bases). CDR1 and CDR2 from the germline V gene are SSHAT and FNYEAQ (reference sequence). This CDR3 region has 16 residues. V was clipped by 7 bases and J by 7 bases, with 25 bases between them. The CDR3 DNA follows: TGTGCCAGCAACCTAGGTGGACAGTCTCGATGCAGTGGCTACACCTTC. Its protein is CASNLGGQSRCSGYTF.

V gene TRBV2 combines with J gene TRBJ2-7; no clear D gene. The V end lost 5 bases, the J end lost 0 bases, and 8 bases lay between the germline ends. CDR3 length: 13 residues. The germline V gene has CDR1 SNHLY and CDR2 FYNNEI. The CDR3 coding sequence is TGTGCCAGCAGTCCCCTACTCTCCTACGAGCAGTACTTC. It specifies CASSPLLSYEQYF.

The chain combines TRBV15 with TRBJ2-1; TRBD2 might be the D (5 bases). From germline, CDR1 is LNHNV and CDR2 YYDKDF (reference sequence). The V end was cut by 4 bases, the J end by 8 bases, with 21 bases between. This CDR3 is built from 16 residues. This chain's CDR3 is CATSNSGSRAEDEQFF. CDR3 DNA sequence: TGTGCCACCAGCAATTCGGGATCTAGGGCCGAGGATGAGCAGTTCTTC.

This clone has only one observation. This chain joins TRBV27 and TRBJ2-7, with D possibly being TRBD2 (6 bases). The CDR3 covers 15 residues. Germline CDR1 is MNHEY and CDR2 is SMNVEV (reference sequence). V was shortened by 1 base and J by 3 bases, with 13 bases between the two germline ends. This CDR3 reads CASSLLGLFNYEQYF. CDR3 bases: TGTGCCAGCAGTTTATTGGGACTCTTCAACTACGAGCAGTACTTC.

The chain links TRBV2 to TRBJ1-1; D not certain. Looked up from germline, CDR1 is SNHLY and CDR2 is FYNNEI. Trimming took 3 bases from V and 0 from J, leaving 5 bases between them. The CDR3 sequence is 13 residues long. The CDR3 coding sequence is TGTGCCAGCAGTGATAATCTGAACACTGAAGCTTTCTTT. It specifies CASSDNLNTEAFF. The full variable domain, completed using reference TRBV2 and TRBJ1-1, is EPEVTQTPSHQVTQMGQEVILRCVPISNHLYFYWYRQILGQKVEFLVSFYNNEISEKSEIFDDQFSVERPDGSNFTLKIRSTKLEDSAMYFCASSDNLNTEAFFGQGTRLTVV.

The V and J genes are TRBV7-9 and TRBJ2-7; TRBD1 aligns across 8 bases. This CDR3 has 14 amino acids. Germline V lookup: CDR1 SEHNR, CDR2 FQNEAQ (reference sequence). V shed 5 bases, J shed 4 bases, and the junction held 7 bases outside the gene matches. Here the CDR3 DNA reads TGTGCCAGCAGCCCTTTGGGACAGGTTTACGAGCAGTACTTC. Its translation is CASSPLGQVYEQYF.

The rearrangement links TRBV6-5 to TRBJ1-2, with TRBD1 identical over 7 bases. Germline assignment: CDR1 MNHEY and CDR2 SVGAGI. The ends lost 4 bases at V and 0 bases at J; junction bases unmatched: 2. The CDR3 has 14 amino acids. In nucleotides, the CDR3 is TGTGCCAGCAGTTCCACAGGGGCTAACTATGGCTACACCTTC. Translation gives CASSSTGANYGYTF.

V and J are TRBV9 and TRBJ2-1; tentative D call: TRBD2 (6 bases). The CDR3 is 14 amino acids. Germline V lookup: CDR1 SGDLS, CDR2 YYNGEE. V was pared by 5 bases and J by 5 bases, with 14 bases between. CDR3 protein: CASRGAGSNNEQFF. The CDR3 DNA reads as TGTGCCAGCAGGGGCGCGGGATCTAACAATGAGCAGTTCTTC.

This clone was counted a single time. J is TRBJ2-7 and V is TRBV4-3; the D gene is possibly TRBD1 (6 bases). The CDR3 is 15 residues long. V was clipped by 2 bases and J by 2 bases, with 13 bases between them. Germline CDR1 LGHNA, CDR2 YSLEER. The CDR3 sequence is CASSQYLGTTYEQYF. The CDR3 bases are TGCGCCAGCAGCCAATATTTAGGGACAACCTACGAGCAGTACTTC.

Concerning this clone itself: Germline is not matched at one junction end, which may reflect a read error. The gene calls are TRBV4-1 and TRBJ2-7; D call uncertain. In germline, CDR1 is MGHRA, CDR2 YSYEKL. The CDR3 length is 13 residues. The CDR3 coding sequence is TGCGCCAGCAGCCAAGATACTTACTACAAGCAGTACTTC. Translation: CASSQDTYYKQYF.

The chain combines TRBV9 with TRBJ2-2, with 10 positions matching TRBD1. V lost 1 base and J lost 7; bases outside the gene matches: 10. The CDR3 is made up of 17 amino acids. Germline CDR1 and CDR2: SGDLS and YYNGEE. CDR3 amino acids: CASSVLSGQGVIGELFF. CDR3 DNA sequence: TGTGCCAGCAGCGTACTGTCAGGACAGGGGGTAATCGGGGAGCTGTTTTTT.

The chain combines TRBV4-1 with TRBJ2-5; D perhaps matches TRBD2 (6 bases). The last part of the DNA fits TRBJ2-7 better; the J call may be wrong. Germline V gene data show CDR1 as MGHRA and CDR2 as YSYEKL. The CDR3 has 16 residues. In DNA form, the CDR3 reads TGCGCCAGCAGCCAAGTGGGACTTAGCCCTACCTACGAGCAGTACTTC. Translating gives CASSQVGLSPTYEQYF.

This clone was seen only once. The genes are TRBV30 and TRBJ2-2, with TRBD2 matching 9 bases. The germline V gene encodes CDR1 GTSNPN and CDR2 SVGIG (reference sequence). The CDR3 spans 15 residues. The V segment lost 1 base and the J segment 5 bases; nucleotides outside the gene matches: 5. The CDR3 nucleotides read TGTGCCTGGAGTGCTCAGCGGGAGGTAACCGGGGAGCTGTTTTTT. Translating gives CAWSAQREVTGELFF.

The table lists this clone with a count of one. For the CDR3, the DNA is TGTGCCAGTAGCGGGCTAACCTACGAGCAGTACTTC. This gives the protein CASSGLTYEQYF. The chain recombines TRBV2 with TRBJ2-7; 7 nucleotides line up with TRBD2. The CDR3 has 12 amino acids. Germline V CDR1 and CDR2: SNHLY, FYNNEI. With 9 bases clipped from V and 2 bases from J, the junction kept 4 bases outside the gene matches. Drawing the rest from reference TRBV2 and TRBJ2-7, the complete variable domain is EPEVTQTPSHQVTQMGQEVILRCVPISNHLYFYWYRQILGQKVEFLVSFYNNEISEKSEIFDDQFSVERPDGSNFTLKIRSTKLEDSAMYFCASSGLTYEQYFGPGTRLTVT.

The chain has TRBV27 and TRBJ2-7; perhaps TRBD1 as D (5 bases). Trimming took 6 bases from V and 5 from J, leaving 14 bases between them. Looked up from germline, CDR1 is MNHEY and CDR2 is SMNVEV (reference sequence). This CDR3 comprises 13 residues. The CDR3 protein is CASSRDSFDEQYF. The CDR3 region has the DNA TGTGCCAGCAGCCGAGACAGTTTCGACGAGCAGTACTTC.

The chain links TRBV7-8 to TRBJ2-1, with 14 bases that match TRBD2. The CDR3 totals 17 residues. CDR1 is SGHVS, CDR2 FQNEAQ, per germline. V gave up 5 bases and J gave up 8 bases; unmatched junction bases: 11. CDR3 residues: CASSARLAGGKPYEQFF. CDR3 DNA sequence: TGTGCCAGCAGCGCGAGACTAGCGGGAGGGAAGCCCTATGAGCAGTTCTTC.

The V call is TRBV9, the J call TRBJ2-1, with TRBD2 identical over 7 bases. The CDR3 length is 15 residues. CDR1 is SGDLS and CDR2 is YYNGEE in the germline V gene. V gave up 0 bases and J gave up 7 bases; unmatched junction bases: 7. The CDR3 loop reads CASSVGGGPPNEQFF. As DNA, the CDR3 is TGTGCCAGCAGCGTAGGGGGAGGGCCCCCAAATGAGCAGTTCTTC.

V and J are TRBV27 and TRBJ2-4; tentative D call: TRBD2 (5 bases). CDR1 and CDR2 (germline): MNHEY, SMNVEV (reference sequence). This CDR3 spans 13 amino acids. V gave up 5 bases and J gave up 4 bases, with 9 bases separating them. The CDR3 spells CASSLARKNIQYF. In DNA, the CDR3 is TGTGCCAGCAGTCTAGCCCGGAAAAACATTCAGTACTTC.

This rearrangement joins TRBV30 to TRBJ1-2, with 11 nucleotides matching TRBD1. CDR1 and CDR2 (germline): GTSNPN, SVGIG (reference sequence). The junction had 2 bases not matched to a gene; V was cut back by 0 bases and J by 2 bases. The CDR3 is made up of 15 amino acids. CDR3 sequence: CAWSVGDRGNYGYTF. CDR3 DNA sequence: TGTGCCTGGAGTGTAGGGGACAGGGGGAACTATGGCTACACCTTC.